This T cell receptor beta chain appears in the sequencing data of a study of blood T cell repertoires in COVID-19. From germline, CDR1 is LNHDA and CDR2 SQIVND (reference sequence). The V and J ends lost 2 bases and 5 bases respectively, with 9 bases between them. The CDR3 spans 13 residues. Patients of the Seattle cohort, enrolled during active infection, were followed longitudinally. In the original analysis: Reference gene primer amplification yielded estimated nucleated cell counts. TCRdb's copy holds only in-frame clones and misses some; the assay was immunoSEQ multiplex PCR. From that table come the V and J calls and clone size; the DNA was used to work out D and trimming. The sample has a few hundred thousand clones, less than 90% seen once; the top ten hold less than 15%.

This receptor was identified in a woman in her 70s with COVID-19, enrolled during active disease. This chain uses TRBV19 with TRBJ2-5, with D possibly matching TRBD1 (6 bases). The source material was peripheral blood. CDR3 residues: CASSISRGETQYF. In nucleotides, the CDR3 is TGTGCCAGTAGTATATCGAGGGGGGAGACCCAGTACTTC.